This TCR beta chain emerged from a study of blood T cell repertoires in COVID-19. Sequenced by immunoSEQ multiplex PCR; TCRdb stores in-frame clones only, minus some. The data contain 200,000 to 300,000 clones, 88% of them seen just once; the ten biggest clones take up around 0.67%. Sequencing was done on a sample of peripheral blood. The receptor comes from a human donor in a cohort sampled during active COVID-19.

The CDR3 sequence: CASSFAFTYEQYF. As DNA, the CDR3 is TGTGCCAGCAGCTTTGCGTTTACCTACGAGCAGTACTTC. The chain combines TRBV11-3 with TRBJ2-7; D remains unclear. V lost 3 bases to trimming and J lost 2 bases, with 8 bases between them. CDR1 is SGHNT, CDR2 YENEEA, per germline. The CDR3 is 13 amino acids.